These 15 T cell receptor beta chains share one sample of origin, sequenced in a study of control samples from healthy donors and cancer patients. Sequenced by immunoSEQ multiplex PCR; TCRdb stores in-frame clones only, minus some. The table records some 20,000 clones, 85% to 90% of them present only once. Sequenced input: PBMCs. The receptor source for this set is a woman aged 55-69 years with head and neck cancer.

This chain uses TRBV11-3 with TRBJ2-1, with D unresolved. The germline gives CDR1 SGHNT, CDR2 YENEEA. V lost 1 base to trimming and J lost 9 bases, with 13 bases between them. This CDR3 has 14 residues. The CDR3 nucleotides are TGTGCCAGCAGCTTAGCGGCAGAGGCGCCTGAGCAGTTCTTC. The encoded protein is CASSLAAEAPEQFF.

The V gene is TRBV28, the J gene TRBJ2-1; weak D call: TRBD1 (5 bases). CDR1 is MDHEN, CDR2 SYDVKM, per germline. V gave up 7 bases and J gave up 7 bases, with 14 bases separating them. This CDR3 contains 13 residues. CDR3 protein: CASKQDVANEQFF. In DNA, the CDR3 is TGTGCCAGCAAACAGGACGTGGCGAATGAGCAGTTCTTC.

This clone was counted a single time. The chain couples TRBV5-4 to TRBJ1-1, with D perhaps matching TRBD1 (5 bases). This CDR3 comprises 15 residues. Germline values: CDR1 SGHNT, CDR2 YYREEE (reference sequence). Trimming removed 4 bases from V and 0 bases from J, with 13 bases in between. CDR3 DNA sequence: TGTGCCAGCAGCCCGACCGCGGGGGTGAACACTGAAGCTTTCTTT. This translates into CASSPTAGVNTEAFF.

This sequence joins TRBV3-1 (or the pseudogene TRBV3-2) and TRBJ2-2; D not resolved. This CDR3 is 16 amino acids long. V lost 0 bases and J 0 bases, leaving 8 bases between the germline ends. Germline V gene data show CDR1 as LGHDT and CDR2 as YNNKEL (reference sequence). The CDR3 here is CASSQERFANTGELFF. The CDR3 nucleotides are TGTGCCAGCAGCCAAGAGCGTTTCGCGAACACCGGGGAGCTGTTTTTT.

V usage is TRBV18 and J usage is TRBJ2-3, with D tentatively TRBD2 (5 bases). Per germline, CDR1 KGHSH and CDR2 LQKENI. This CDR3 has 17 residues. Trimming cost V 3 bases and J 0 bases, with 16 bases left between them. The DNA for the CDR3 is TGTGCCAGCTCACCGTGGACTGGTCGGACTAGCACAGATACGCAGTATTTT. Protein sequence: CASSPWTGRTSTDTQYF. Full variable domain (remainder filled in from reference TRBV18 and TRBJ2-3): NAGVMQNPRHLVRRRGQEARLRCSPMKGHSHVYWYRQLPEEGLKFMVYLQKENIIDESGMPKERFSAEFPKEGPSILRIQQVVRGDSAAYFCASSPWTGRTSTDTQYFGPGTRLTVL.

The rearrangement uses TRBV19 and TRBJ1-4; D remains ambiguous. Trimming cost V 11 bases and J 5 bases, with 15 bases left between them. This CDR3 region has 13 residues. The germline V gene has CDR1 LNHDA and CDR2 SQIVND (reference sequence). The CDR3 loop is CASTGGPNEKLFF. The CDR3 bases are TGTGCCTCCACGGGCGGCCCAAATGAAAAACTGTTTTTT.

V is TRBV10-3 and J is TRBJ2-7; D tentatively fits TRBD1 or TRBD2 (5 bases each). The CDR3 loop spans 13 amino acids. The germline V gene has CDR1 ENHRY and CDR2 SYGVKD. Trimming cost V 8 bases and J 7 bases, with 18 bases left between them. Here the CDR3 DNA reads TGTGCCATCCTGATTGAATCTTGGGGGGAGCAGTACTTC. Amino acids: CAILIESWGEQYF.

This clone appeared a few times. The genes are TRBV9 and TRBJ1-1, with D uncertain. The CDR3 runs to 13 residues. V was shortened by 0 bases and J by 4 bases, with 7 bases between the two germline ends. CDR1 and CDR2 from the germline V gene are SGDLS and YYNGEE. The CDR3 loop reads CASSVGDGTEAFF. Here the CDR3 DNA reads TGTGCCAGCAGCGTAGGAGATGGCACTGAAGCTTTCTTT.

The sample holds a few counts of this clone. The gene calls are TRBV9 and TRBJ1-3; D unresolved. Germline CDR1 and CDR2: SGDLS and YYNGEE. CDR3 size: 13 residues. V lost 0 bases to trimming and J lost 3 bases, with 4 bases between them. The CDR3 bases are TGTGCCAGCAGCGTAGGAAATGGAAACACCATATATTTT. This translates into CASSVGNGNTIYF.

This clone has just a few counts. The chain has TRBV7-6 and TRBJ2-1; 11 bases are shared with TRBD1. Germline V CDR1 and CDR2: SGHVS, FNYEAQ. CDR3 length: 14 amino acids. V shed 5 bases, J shed 12 bases, and the junction held 9 bases outside the gene matches. The CDR3 region is CASSPRTGGAGQFF. CDR3 nucleotide sequence: TGTGCCAGCAGCCCCCGGACAGGGGGCGCGGGGCAGTTCTTC.

V usage is TRBV11-1 and J usage is TRBJ1-1; D unclear. The CDR3 spans 13 residues. V was cut by 3 bases and J by 1 base, with 6 bases left in between. The germline V gene encodes CDR1 SGHAT and CDR2 FQDESV (reference sequence). The CDR3 reads CASSFLANTEAFF. CDR3 in DNA: TGTGCCAGCAGCTTCTTGGCGAACACTGAAGCTTTCTTT.

The V call is TRBV5-6, the J call TRBJ2-6, with unresolved D. Germline V gene lookup returns CDR1 SGHDT and CDR2 YYEEEE. The CDR3 contains 12 residues. The germline V and J ends were trimmed by 4 bases and 4 bases, with 3 bases remaining between them. The CDR3, as DNA: TGTGCCAGCAGCCCGGGGGCCAACGTCCTGACTTTC. Protein product: CASSPGANVLTF.

This clone was detected a few times. The chain joins TRBV10-3 to TRBJ1-5; TRBD1 is a possible D gene (6 bases). This CDR3 is 13 amino acids long. CDR1 is ENHRY, CDR2 SYGVKD, per germline. The V end was cut by 5 bases, the J end by 7 bases, with 12 bases between. DNA for the CDR3: TGTGCCATCAGTCGGGACACGAGGCAGCCCCAGCATTTT. Translated, it gives CAISRDTRQPQHF.

The chain uses TRBV29-1 and TRBJ1-1; maybe TRBD1 (6 bases). The CDR3 is 13 residues long. The germline gives CDR1 SQVTM, CDR2 ANQGSEA. Trimming took 6 bases from V and 0 from J, leaving 11 bases between them. This chain's CDR3 is CSVGTSMNTEAFF. In DNA, the CDR3 is TGCAGCGTGGGGACATCTATGAACACTGAAGCTTTCTTT.

This clone is a singleton in its sample. The CDR3 loop reads CASRIEPGTDTQYF. The CDR3 DNA sequence: TGTGCCAGTCGCATCGAACCGGGGACAGATACGCAGTATTTT. This chain connects TRBV19 to TRBJ2-3; possibly TRBD2 for D (5 bases). The CDR3 spans 14 residues. Trimming shortened V by 8 bases and J by 3 bases, and 15 bases separated the two germline ends. Germline CDR1 and CDR2: LNHDA and SQIVND (reference sequence).